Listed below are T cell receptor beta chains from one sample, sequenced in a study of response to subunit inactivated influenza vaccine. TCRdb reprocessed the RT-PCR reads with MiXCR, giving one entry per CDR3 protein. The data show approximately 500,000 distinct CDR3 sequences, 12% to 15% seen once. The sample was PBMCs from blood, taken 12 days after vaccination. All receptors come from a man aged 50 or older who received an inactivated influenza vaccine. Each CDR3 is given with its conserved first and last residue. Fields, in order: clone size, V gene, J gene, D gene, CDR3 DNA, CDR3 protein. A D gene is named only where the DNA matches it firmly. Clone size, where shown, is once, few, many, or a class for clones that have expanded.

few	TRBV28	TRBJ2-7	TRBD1	TGTGCCAGCAGTCGCACAGGGGGCGCCTCCTACGAGCAGTACTTC	CASSRTGGASYEQYF
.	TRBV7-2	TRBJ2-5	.	TGTGCCAGCAGCTTAAATTCATTCGCTGGGGAGACCCAGTACTTC	CASSLNSFAGETQYF
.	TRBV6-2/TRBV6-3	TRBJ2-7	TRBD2	TGTGCCAGCAGTTACCGAATAGCGGGAGACCATCGCGAGCAGTACTTC	CASSYRIAGDHREQYF
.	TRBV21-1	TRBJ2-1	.	TGTGCCAGCATACCCAGCTACAATGAGCAGTTCTTC	CASIPSYNEQFF
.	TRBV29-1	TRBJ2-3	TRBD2	TGCAGCGTTGTTGGACTAGCGGGGGGAACAGATACGCAGTATTTT	CSVVGLAGGTDTQYF
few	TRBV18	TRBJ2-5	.	TGTGCCAGCTCACCACATACTCTAGAGACCCAGTACTTC	CASSPHTLETQYF
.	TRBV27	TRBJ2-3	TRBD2	TGTGCCAGCAGTCCGCTAGGCGGGAGGGCAGATACGCAGTATTTT	CASSPLGGRADTQYF
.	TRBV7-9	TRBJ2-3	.	TGTGCCAGCAGCCTACAAATGGGGGCCACAGATACGCAGTATTTT	CASSLQMGATDTQYF
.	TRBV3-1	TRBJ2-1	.	TGTGCCAGCAGCCAGGGGACCCTCAACAATGAGCAGTTCTTC	CASSQGTLNNEQFF
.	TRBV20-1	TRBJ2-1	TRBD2	TGCAGTGGAGCGGGAGGGCCGGGCAATGAGCAGTTCTTC	CSGAGGPGNEQFF
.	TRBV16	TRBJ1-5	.	TGTGCCAGCAGCCAATTGGGCAGCAATCAGCCCCAGCATTTT	CASSQLGSNQPQHF
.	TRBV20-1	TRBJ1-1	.	TGCAGTGCTACGGGACATCAAAACACTGAAGCTTTCTTT	CSATGHQNTEAFF
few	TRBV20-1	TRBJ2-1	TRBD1	TGCAGTGCTAGACTGGGTCACAGGGGAAGGCCCTACAATGAGCAGTTCTTC	CSARLGHRGRPYNEQFF
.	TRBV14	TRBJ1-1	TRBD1	TGTGCCAGCAGCCCACTGGGACAGGGGGCCCCGAACACTGAAGCTTTCTTT	CASSPLGQGAPNTEAFF
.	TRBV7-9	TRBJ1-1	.	TGTGCCAGCAGCTTGGGAGGGAACCTGGGAACTGAAGCTTTCTTT	CASSLGGNLGTEAFF
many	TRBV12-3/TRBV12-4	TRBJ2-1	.	TGTGCCAGCAGTCCGACGGGGAATGAGCAGTTCTTC	CASSPTGNEQFF
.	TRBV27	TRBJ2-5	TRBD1	TGTGCCAGCAGTTGGGGACAGGGGATCGGGGAGACCCAGTACTTC	CASSWGQGIGETQYF
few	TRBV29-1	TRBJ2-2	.	TGCAGCGTTGAAGAAGAGCGGAGGAACACCGGGGAGCTGTTTTTT	CSVEEERRNTGELFF
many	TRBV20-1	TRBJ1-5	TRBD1	TGCAGTGTGAGACAGGGGGCGCGAGGTCAGCCCCAGCATTTT	CSVRQGARGQPQHF
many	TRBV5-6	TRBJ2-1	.	TGTGCCAGCAGCTTCTCCGTCTATGAGCAGTTCTTC	CASSFSVYEQFF
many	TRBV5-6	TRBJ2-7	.	TGTGCCAGCAGCTTGCGGCACTCCTACGAGCAGTACTTC	CASSLRHSYEQYF
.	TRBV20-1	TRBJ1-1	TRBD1	TGCAGTGCCTGGGGACAGAGGTACACTGAAGCTTTCTTT	CSAWGQRYTEAFF
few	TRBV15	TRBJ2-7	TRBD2	TGTGCCACCAGCAGAGGACTTGGGGGGGATAAGACCTACGAGCAGTACTTC	CATSRGLGGDKTYEQYF
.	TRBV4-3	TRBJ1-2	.	TGCGCCAGCAGCCAAGCAGGGGTCTATGGCTACACCTTC	CASSQAGVYGYTF
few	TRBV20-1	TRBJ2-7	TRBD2	TGCAGTGCTAGACCCTCTAGCGGGGGCGCAACGAGGCAGTACTTC	CSARPSSGGATRQYF
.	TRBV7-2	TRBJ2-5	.	TGTGCCAGCAGCTTAGGTCATGGAGGCCAAGAGACCCAGTACTTC	CASSLGHGGQETQYF
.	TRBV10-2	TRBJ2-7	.	TGCGCCAGCAGCCACGATAAGGGGCGATACGAGCAGTACTTC	CASSHDKGRYEQYF
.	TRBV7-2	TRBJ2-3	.	TGTGCCAGCAGTAGACCGAGCGGGCCGAGCACAGATACGCAGTATTTT	CASSRPSGPSTDTQYF
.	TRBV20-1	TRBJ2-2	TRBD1	TGCAGTGCTAGAGATCGGGGCAGGGGGACCGGGGAGCTGTTTTTT	CSARDRGRGTGELFF
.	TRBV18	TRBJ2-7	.	TGTGCCAGCTCACCCGGCCTTCGTTCCCACGAGCAGTACTTC	CASSPGLRSHEQYF
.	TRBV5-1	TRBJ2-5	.	TGCGCCAGCAGCTTGGCCGAGTTAGAACAAGAGACCCAGTACTTC	CASSLAELEQETQYF
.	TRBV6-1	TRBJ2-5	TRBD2	TGTGCCAGCATTCTAACGGGACTAGCCGAGACCCAGTACTTC	CASILTGLAETQYF
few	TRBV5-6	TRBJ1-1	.	TGTGCCAGCAGCTTTTTCGGACCCAAGGGCACTGAAGCTTTCTTT	CASSFFGPKGTEAFF
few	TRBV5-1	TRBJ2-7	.	TGCGCCAGCAGCTGGGAACAGGTAACCTACGAGCAGTACTTC	CASSWEQVTYEQYF
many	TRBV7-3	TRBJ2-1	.	TGTGCCAGCAGCTTCCGGAACTTGGATGAGCAGTTCTTC	CASSFRNLDEQFF
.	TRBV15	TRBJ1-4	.	TGTGCCACCAGCAGAGACTATAATGAAAAACTGTTTTTT	CATSRDYNEKLFF
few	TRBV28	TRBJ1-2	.	TGTGCCAGCCGAAACCCACTGGGGGGTCGGGACTATGGCTACACCTTC	CASRNPLGGRDYGYTF
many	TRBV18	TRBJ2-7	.	TGTGCCAGCTCACCACCGGGGCTGGGAACCTACGAGCAGTACTTC	CASSPPGLGTYEQYF
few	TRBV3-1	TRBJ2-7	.	TGTGCCAGCAGCCAAGGCCAGAGAGCGTACTTC	CASSQGQRAYF
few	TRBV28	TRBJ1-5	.	TGTGCCAGCAGGGGAGCGGATCAGCCCCAGCATTTT	CASRGADQPQHF
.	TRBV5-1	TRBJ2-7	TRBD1	TGCGCCAGCAGCAACAGGGGTATAAACTACGAGCAGTACTTC	CASSNRGINYEQYF
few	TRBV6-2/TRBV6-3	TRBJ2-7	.	TGTGCCAGCAGTTACTCGAGGGCGGGATTTTACGAGCAGTACTTC	CASSYSRAGFYEQYF
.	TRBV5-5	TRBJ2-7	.	TGTGCCAGCAGCTTGTCTGAGGGCGAGCAGTACTTC	CASSLSEGEQYF
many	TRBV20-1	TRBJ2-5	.	TGCAGTGCTTCGAGGGGGAAGAGGGAGACCCAGTACTTC	CSASRGKRETQYF
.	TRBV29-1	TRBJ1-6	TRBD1	TGCAGCGTTGCGACAGGGGAAGGTTCACCCCTCCACTTT	CSVATGEGSPLHF
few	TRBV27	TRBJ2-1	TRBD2	TGTGCCAGCAACGCGGCGGGAGAGTACAATGAGCAGTTCTTC	CASNAAGEYNEQFF
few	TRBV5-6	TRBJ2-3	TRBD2	TGTGCCAGCAGCAGTCGGACTAGCGGGGTGACAGATACGCAGTATTTT	CASSSRTSGVTDTQYF
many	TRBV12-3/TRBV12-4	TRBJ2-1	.	TGTGCCAGCAGCCGTAGCTTTGAGCAGTTCTTC	CASSRSFEQFF
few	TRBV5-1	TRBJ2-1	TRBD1	TGCGCCAGCAGGATGGGGACAGGGGGCTATGCCTCCTACAATGAGCAGTTCTTC	CASRMGTGGYASYNEQFF